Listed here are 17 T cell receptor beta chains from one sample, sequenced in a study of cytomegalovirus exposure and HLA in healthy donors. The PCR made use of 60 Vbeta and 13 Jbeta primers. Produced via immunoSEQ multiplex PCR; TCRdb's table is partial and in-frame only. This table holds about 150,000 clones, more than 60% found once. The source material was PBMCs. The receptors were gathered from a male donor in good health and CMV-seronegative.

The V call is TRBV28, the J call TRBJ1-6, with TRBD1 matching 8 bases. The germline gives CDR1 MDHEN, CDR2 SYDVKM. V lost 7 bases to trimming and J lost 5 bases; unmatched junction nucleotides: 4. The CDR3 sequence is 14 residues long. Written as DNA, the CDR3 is TGTGCCAGCACAGGGGGCGAACATAATTCACCCCTCCACTTT. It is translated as CASTGGEHNSPLHF.

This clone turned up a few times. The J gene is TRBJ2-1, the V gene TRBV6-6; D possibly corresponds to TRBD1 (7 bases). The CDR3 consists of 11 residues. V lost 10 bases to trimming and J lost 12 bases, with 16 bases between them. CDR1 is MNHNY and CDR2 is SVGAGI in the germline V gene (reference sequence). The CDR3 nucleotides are TGTGCCACCTCCCAGGGGGGAAGGCAGTTCTTC. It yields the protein CATSQGGRQFF.

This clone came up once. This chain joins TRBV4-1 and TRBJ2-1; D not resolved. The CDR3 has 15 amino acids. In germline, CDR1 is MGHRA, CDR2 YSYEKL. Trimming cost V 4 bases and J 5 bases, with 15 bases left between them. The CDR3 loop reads CASSRSPTSDNEQFF. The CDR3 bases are TGCGCCAGCAGCCGGTCTCCCACGAGCGACAATGAGCAGTTCTTC.

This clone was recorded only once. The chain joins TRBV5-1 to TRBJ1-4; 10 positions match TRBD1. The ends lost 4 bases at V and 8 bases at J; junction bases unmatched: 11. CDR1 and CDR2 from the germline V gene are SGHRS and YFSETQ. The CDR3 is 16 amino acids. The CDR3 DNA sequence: TGCGCCAGCAGCCCCGGGACAGGGGTGTCGAGGGAAAAACTGTTTTTT. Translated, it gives CASSPGTGVSREKLFF. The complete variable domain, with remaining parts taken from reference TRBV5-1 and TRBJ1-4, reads KAGVTQTPRYLIKTRGQQVTLSCSPISGHRSVSWYQQTPGQGLQFLFEYFSETQRNKGNFPGRFSGRQFSNSRSEMNVSTLELGDSALYLCASSPGTGVSREKLFFGSGTQLSVL.

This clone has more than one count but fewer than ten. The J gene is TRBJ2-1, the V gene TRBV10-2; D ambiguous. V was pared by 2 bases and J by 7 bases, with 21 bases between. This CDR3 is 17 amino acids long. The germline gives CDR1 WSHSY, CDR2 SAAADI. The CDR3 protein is CASSEKTTSSHNNEQFF. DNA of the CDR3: TGCGCCAGCAGTGAGAAAACGACATCCTCACACAATAATGAGCAGTTCTTC.

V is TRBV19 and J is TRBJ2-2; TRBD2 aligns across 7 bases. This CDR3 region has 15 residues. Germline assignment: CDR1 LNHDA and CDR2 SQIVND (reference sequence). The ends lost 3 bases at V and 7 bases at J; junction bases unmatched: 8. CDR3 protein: CASSISAGDHGELFF. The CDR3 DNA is TGTGCCAGTAGTATTTCCGCGGGAGACCACGGGGAGCTGTTTTTT.

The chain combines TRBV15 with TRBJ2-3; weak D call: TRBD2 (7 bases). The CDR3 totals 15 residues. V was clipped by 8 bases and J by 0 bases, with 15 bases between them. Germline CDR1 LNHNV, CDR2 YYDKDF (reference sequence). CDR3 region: CATSTGRDSTDTQYF. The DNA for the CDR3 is TGTGCCACCTCAACAGGGAGGGATAGCACAGATACGCAGTATTTT.

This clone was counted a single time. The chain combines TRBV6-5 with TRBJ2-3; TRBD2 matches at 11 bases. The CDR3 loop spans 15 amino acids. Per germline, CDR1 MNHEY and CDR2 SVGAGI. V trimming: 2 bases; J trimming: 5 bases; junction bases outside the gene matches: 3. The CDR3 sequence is CASSYGLAGGDTQYF. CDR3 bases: TGTGCCAGCAGTTACGGGCTAGCGGGAGGAGATACGCAGTATTTT.

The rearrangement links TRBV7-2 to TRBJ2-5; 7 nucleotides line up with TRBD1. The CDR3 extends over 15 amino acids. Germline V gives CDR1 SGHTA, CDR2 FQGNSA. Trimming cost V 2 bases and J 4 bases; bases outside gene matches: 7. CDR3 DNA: TGTGCCAGCAGCTTACAGGACAGGACGTCAGAGACCCAGTACTTC. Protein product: CASSLQDRTSETQYF.

This CDR3 is CASSEAATGGGQPQHF. CDR3 nucleotide sequence: TGTGCCAGCAGTGAAGCCGCAACAGGGGGCGGCCAGCCCCAGCATTTT. The rearrangement joins TRBV2 to TRBJ1-5; TRBD1 matches 9 bases. CDR3 length equals 16 residues. V shed 0 bases, J shed 7 bases, and the junction held 7 bases outside the gene matches. CDR1 is SNHLY and CDR2 is FYNNEI in the germline V gene.

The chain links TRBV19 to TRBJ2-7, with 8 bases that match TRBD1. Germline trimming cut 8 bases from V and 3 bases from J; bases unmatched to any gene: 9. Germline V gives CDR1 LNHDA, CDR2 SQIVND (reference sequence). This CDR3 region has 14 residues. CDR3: CASGTGQGYYEQYF. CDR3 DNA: TGTGCCAGTGGAACTGGACAGGGCTACTACGAGCAGTACTTC.

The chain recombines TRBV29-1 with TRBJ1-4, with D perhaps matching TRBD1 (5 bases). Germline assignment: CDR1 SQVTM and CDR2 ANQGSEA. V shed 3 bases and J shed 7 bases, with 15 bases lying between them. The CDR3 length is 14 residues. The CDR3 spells CSVESSGNLEKLFF. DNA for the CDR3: TGCAGCGTTGAGTCGTCAGGGAATCTTGAAAAACTGTTTTTT.

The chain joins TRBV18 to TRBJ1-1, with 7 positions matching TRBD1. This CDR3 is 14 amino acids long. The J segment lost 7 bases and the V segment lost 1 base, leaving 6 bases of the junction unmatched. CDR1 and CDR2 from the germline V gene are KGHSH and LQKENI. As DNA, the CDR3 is TGTGCCAGCTCACCACAGGGACAGCAGATTGAAGCTTTCTTT. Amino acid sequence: CASSPQGQQIEAFF. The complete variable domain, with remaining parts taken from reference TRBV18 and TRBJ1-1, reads NAGVMQNPRHLVRRRGQEARLRCSPMKGHSHVYWYRQLPEEGLKFMVYLQKENIIDESGMPKERFSAEFPKEGPSILRIQQVVRGDSAAYFCASSPQGQQIEAFFGQGTRLTVV.

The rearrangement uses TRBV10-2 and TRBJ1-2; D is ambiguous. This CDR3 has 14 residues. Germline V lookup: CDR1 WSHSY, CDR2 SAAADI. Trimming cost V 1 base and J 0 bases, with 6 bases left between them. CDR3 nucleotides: TGCGCCAGCAGTGAGTTGGGAGCTAACTATGGCTACACCTTC. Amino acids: CASSELGANYGYTF.

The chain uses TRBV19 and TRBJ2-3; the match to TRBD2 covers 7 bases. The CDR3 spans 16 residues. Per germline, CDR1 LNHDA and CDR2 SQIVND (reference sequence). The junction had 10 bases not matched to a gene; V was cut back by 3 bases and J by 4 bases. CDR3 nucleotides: TGTGCCAGTAGTATGATCGCTGAGCGGGATGCAGATACGCAGTATTTT. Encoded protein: CASSMIAERDADTQYF.

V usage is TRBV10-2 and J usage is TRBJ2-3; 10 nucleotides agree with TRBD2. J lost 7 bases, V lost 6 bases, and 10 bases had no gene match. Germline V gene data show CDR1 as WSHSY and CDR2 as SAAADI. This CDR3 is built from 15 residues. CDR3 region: CASRTAGGPTHTQYF. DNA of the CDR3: TGCGCCAGCAGGACAGCGGGGGGGCCCACCCATACGCAGTATTTT.

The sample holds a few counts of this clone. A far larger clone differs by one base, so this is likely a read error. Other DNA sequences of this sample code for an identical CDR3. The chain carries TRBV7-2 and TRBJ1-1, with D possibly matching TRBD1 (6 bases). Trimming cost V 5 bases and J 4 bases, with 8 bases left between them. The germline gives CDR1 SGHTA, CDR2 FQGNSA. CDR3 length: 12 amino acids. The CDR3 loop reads CASSLRGTEAFF. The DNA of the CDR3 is TGTGCCAGCAGCCTCAGGGGCACTGAAGCTTTCTTT.